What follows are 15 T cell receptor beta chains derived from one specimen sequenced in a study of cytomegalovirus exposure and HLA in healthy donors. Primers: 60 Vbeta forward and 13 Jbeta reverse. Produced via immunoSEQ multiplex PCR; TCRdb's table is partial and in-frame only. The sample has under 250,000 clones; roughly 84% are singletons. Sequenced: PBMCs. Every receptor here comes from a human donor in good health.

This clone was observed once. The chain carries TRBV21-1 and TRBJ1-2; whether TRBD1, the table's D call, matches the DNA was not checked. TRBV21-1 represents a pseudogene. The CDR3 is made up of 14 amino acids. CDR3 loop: CASTTGGFDYGYTF. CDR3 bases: TGTGCCAGCACCACAGGGGGCTTCGACTATGGCTACACCTTC.

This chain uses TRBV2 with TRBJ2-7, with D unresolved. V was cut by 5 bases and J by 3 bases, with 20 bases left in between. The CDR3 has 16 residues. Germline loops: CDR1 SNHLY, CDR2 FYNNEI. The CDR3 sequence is CASSPMGQASFYEQYF. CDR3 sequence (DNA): TGTGCCAGCAGTCCTATGGGCCAGGCGTCTTTCTACGAGCAGTACTTC.

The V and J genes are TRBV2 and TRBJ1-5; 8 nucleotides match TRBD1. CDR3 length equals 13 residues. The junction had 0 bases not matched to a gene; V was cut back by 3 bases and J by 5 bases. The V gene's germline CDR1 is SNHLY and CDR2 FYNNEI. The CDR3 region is CASSDRGHQPQHF. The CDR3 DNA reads TGTGCCAGCAGTGACAGGGGGCATCAGCCCCAGCATTTT.

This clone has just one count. The CDR3 DNA follows: TGTGCCAGCAGCTTAGGGGACAGGGAGCAGTTCTTC. Protein product: CASSLGDREQFF. The chain joins TRBV11-2 to TRBJ2-1, with TRBD1 matching over 8 bases. Germline V lookup: CDR1 SGHAT, CDR2 FQNNGV. The junction had 0 bases not matched to a gene; V was cut back by 1 base and J by 10 bases. The CDR3 totals 12 residues. The full variable domain, with the rest looked up from reference TRBV11-2 and TRBJ2-1, is EAGVAQSPRYKIIEKRQSVAFWCNPISGHATLYWYQQILGQGPKLLIQFQNNGVVDDSQLPKDRFSAERLKGVDSTLKIQPAKLEDSAVYLCASSLGDREQFFGPGTRLTVL.

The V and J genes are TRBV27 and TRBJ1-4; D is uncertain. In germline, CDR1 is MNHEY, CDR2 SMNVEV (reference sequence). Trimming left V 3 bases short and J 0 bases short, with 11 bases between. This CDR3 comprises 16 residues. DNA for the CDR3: TGTGCCAGCAGTTTCCGGCCAGGTGCAACTAATGAAAAACTGTTTTTT. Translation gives CASSFRPGATNEKLFF.

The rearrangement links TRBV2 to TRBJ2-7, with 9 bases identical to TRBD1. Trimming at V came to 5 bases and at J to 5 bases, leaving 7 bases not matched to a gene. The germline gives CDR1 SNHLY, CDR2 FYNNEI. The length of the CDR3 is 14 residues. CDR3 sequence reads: CASSLRDRVNEQYF. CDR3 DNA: TGTGCCAGCAGTCTCCGGGACAGGGTCAACGAGCAGTACTTC.

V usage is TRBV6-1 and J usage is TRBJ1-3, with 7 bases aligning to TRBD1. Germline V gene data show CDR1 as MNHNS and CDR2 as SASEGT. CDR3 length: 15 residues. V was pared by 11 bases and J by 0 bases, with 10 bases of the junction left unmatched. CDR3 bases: TGTGCCGTCAGAGGAGGGGGCCTCTCTGGAAACACCATATATTTT. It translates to CAVRGGGLSGNTIYF.

Here the CDR3 reads CASRPGTANTGELFF. CDR3 sequence (DNA): TGTGCCAGCAGACCCGGGACAGCGAACACCGGGGAGCTGTTTTTT. The chain is built from TRBV6-5 and TRBJ2-2; the match to TRBD1 covers 7 bases. Per germline, CDR1 MNHEY and CDR2 SVGAGI. The CDR3 spans 15 residues. V was clipped by 6 bases and J by 0 bases; unmatched bases: 4.

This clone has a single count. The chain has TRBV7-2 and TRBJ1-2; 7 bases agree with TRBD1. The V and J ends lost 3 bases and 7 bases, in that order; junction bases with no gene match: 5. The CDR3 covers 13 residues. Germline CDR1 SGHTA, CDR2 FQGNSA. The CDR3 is CASSFNRGPGYTF. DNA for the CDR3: TGTGCCAGCAGCTTTAACAGGGGACCTGGCTACACCTTC.

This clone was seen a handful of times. As DNA, the CDR3 is TGCGCCAGCAGCCAAGAGTTCAACCGGGAGCAGTACTTC. It encodes CASSQEFNREQYF. V usage is TRBV4-3 and J usage is TRBJ2-7, with unresolved D. This CDR3 spans 13 amino acids. V dropped 0 bases and J dropped 7 bases, with 10 bases sitting between them. Germline lookup yields CDR1 LGHNA and CDR2 YSLEER.

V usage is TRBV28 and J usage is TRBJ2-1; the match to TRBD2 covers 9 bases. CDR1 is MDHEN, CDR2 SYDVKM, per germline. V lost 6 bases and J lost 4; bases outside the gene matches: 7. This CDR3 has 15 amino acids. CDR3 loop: CASRGLASTYNEQFF. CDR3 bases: TGTGCCAGCAGGGGACTAGCCAGCACTTACAATGAGCAGTTCTTC.

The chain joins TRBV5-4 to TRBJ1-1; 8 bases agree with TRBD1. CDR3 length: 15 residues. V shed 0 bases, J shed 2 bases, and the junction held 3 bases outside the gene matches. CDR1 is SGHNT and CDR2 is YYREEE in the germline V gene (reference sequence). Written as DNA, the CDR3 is TGTGCCAGCAGCTTGGTGGACAGGGCTAACACTGAAGCTTTCTTT. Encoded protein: CASSLVDRANTEAFF. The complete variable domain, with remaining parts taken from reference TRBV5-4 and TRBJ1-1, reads ETGVTQSPTHLIKTRGQQVTLRCSSQSGHNTVSWYQQALGQGPQFIFQYYREEENGRGNFPPRFSGLQFPNYSSELNVNALELDDSALYLCASSLVDRANTEAFFGQGTRLTVV.

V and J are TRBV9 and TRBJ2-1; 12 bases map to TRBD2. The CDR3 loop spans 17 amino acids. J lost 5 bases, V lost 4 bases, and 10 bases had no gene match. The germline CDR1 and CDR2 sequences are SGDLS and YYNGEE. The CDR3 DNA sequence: TGTGCCAGCAGCACAAGACTAGCGGGGGCCGCGCACAATGAGCAGTTCTTC. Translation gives CASSTRLAGAAHNEQFF.

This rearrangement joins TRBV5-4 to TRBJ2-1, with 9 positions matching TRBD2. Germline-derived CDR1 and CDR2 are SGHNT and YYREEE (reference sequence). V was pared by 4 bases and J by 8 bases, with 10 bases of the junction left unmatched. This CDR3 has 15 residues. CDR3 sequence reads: CASSRREGRFHEQFF. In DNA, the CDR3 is TGTGCCAGCAGCAGGCGGGAGGGCCGTTTCCATGAGCAGTTCTTC.

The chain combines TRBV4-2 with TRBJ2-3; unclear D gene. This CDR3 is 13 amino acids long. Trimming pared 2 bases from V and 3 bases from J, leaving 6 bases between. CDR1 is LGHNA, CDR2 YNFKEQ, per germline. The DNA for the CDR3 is TGTGCCAGCAGCCAACAGTTAACAGATACGCAGTATTTT. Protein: CASSQQLTDTQYF.